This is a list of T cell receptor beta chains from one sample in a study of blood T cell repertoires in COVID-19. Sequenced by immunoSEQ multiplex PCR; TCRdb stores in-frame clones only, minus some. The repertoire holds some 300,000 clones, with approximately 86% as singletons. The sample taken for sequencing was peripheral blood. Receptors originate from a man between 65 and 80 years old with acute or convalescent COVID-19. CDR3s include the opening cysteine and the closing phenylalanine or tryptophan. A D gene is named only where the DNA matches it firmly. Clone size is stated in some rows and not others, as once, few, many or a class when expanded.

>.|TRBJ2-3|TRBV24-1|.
TGTGCCACCGAGGACTCATACACAGATACGCAGTATTTT
CATEDSYTDTQYF
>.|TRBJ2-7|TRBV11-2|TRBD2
TGTGCCAGCAGCTTTTCCGAAGCTAGCGGGAGGCTGTTC
CASSFSEASGRLF
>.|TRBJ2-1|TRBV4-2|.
TGTGCCAGCAGCCCCATGACAGGAGTCGAAGACAATGAGCAGTTCTTC
CASSPMTGVEDNEQFF
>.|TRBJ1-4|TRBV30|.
TGTGCCTGGGAAGACAGAAATGAAAAACTGTTTTTT
CAWEDRNEKLFF
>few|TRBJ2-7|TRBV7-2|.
TGTGCCAGCAGCTCCGGACTAAATCCACGCGAGCAGTACTTC
CASSSGLNPREQYF
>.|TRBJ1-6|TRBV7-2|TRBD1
TGTGCCAGCAGCTTGACAGGGATCTCCTATAATTCACCCCTCCACTTT
CASSLTGISYNSPLHF
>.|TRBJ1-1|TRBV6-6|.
TGTGCCAGCAGTTACTCGGGGGGGAACACTGAAGCTTTCTTT
CASSYSGGNTEAFF
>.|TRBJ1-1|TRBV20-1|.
TGCAGTGCTACACAGTACACTGAAGCTTTCTTT
CSATQYTEAFF
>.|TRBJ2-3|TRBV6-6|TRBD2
TGTGCCAGCAGTAGAGAGCGGGGGGTTGGAGATACGCAGTATTTT
CASSRERGVGDTQYF
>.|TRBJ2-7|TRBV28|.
TGTGCCAGCAGTTTACCAGGATTCGGTATCATCGACGAGCAGTACTTC
CASSLPGFGIIDEQYF
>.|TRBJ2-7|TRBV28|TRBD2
TGTGCCAGCCTCCCATCGGGGGGTCGGAGCTCCTACGAGCAGTACTTC
CASLPSGGRSSYEQYF
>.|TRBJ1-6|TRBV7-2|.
TGTGCCAGCAACGAACAGGGAAATTCACCCCTCCACTTT
CASNEQGNSPLHF
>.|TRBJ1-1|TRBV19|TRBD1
TGTGCCAGTAGTAACCGAGGACAGGGAAACACTGAAGCTTTCTTT
CASSNRGQGNTEAFF
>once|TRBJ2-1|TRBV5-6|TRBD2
TGTGCCAGCAGCTCCCCAGGGACTAGCGGGGGGAGGAATGAGCAGTTCTTC
CASSSPGTSGGRNEQFF
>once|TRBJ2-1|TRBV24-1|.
TGTGCCACCAGTGATTCGGAGACTTCCTACTACAATGAGCAGTTCTTC
CATSDSETSYYNEQFF
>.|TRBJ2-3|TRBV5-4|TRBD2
TGTGCCAGCAGCCTCCCAGGTGCGGGGGGAGGTACGCAGTATTTT
CASSLPGAGGGTQYF
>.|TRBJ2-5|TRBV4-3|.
TGCGCCAGCAGCCAAGGGTGGGGAGTAGGGACCCAGTACTTC
CASSQGWGVGTQYF
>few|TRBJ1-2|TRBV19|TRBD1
TGTGCCAGTAAGTCCGATGGACAGGGAGACTACGGCTACACCTTC
CASKSDGQGDYGYTF
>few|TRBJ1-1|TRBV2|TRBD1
TGTGCCAGCAGTCACGACAGGGACACTGAAGCTTTCTTT
CASSHDRDTEAFF
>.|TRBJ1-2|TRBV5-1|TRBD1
TGCGCCAGCAGCTCGGACAGGGGGGGTGTCTATGGCTACACCTTC
CASSSDRGGVYGYTF
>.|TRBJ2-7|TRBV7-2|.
TGTGCCAGCAGCCCCGGACGGACTAAATCCTACGAGCAGTACTTC
CASSPGRTKSYEQYF